This T cell receptor (beta chain) comes out of a study of blood T cell repertoires in COVID-19. About the study: Samples representing acute and convalescent COVID-19 were sourced from the United States, Italy and Spain. T cells, B-cell-depleted T cells, or PBMCs supplied cDNA or gDNA.

Trimming cost V 2 bases and J 8 bases, with 10 bases left between them. Germline lookup yields CDR1 KGHSH and CDR2 LQKENI. CDR3 size: 13 residues. Produced via immunoSEQ multiplex PCR; TCRdb's table is partial and in-frame only. Among just under 250,000 clones listed, roughly 89% were seen once. Those who participated ranged in age from about 18 to 89 years and resided in about two dozen US areas. Donors in Cohort 3 counted as recovered after two negative PCRs, clearance, or symptom resolution. The chain joins TRBV18 to TRBJ2-1; possibly TRBD1 for D (6 bases). The receptor was isolated from a woman in her 30s who had recovered from COVID-19. Specimen: PBMCs or T cells enriched from blood (not recorded which). CDR3 nucleotides: TGTGCCAGCTCACCAAGCCAGGGGCATGAGCAGTTCTTC. It yields the protein CASSPSQGHEQFF.